Shown below are 6 T cell receptor beta chains from a single sample sequenced in a study of patients and donors after allogeneic stem cell transplantation. TCRdb processed the RT-PCR reads anew with MiXCR; each CDR3 protein has one entry. Counted here are roughly 200,000 distinct CDR3 sequences, around 41% occurring once; the ten biggest clones make up 11%. Sequenced input: blood, either unsorted or a sorted T cell fraction (not recorded which). The receptors originated from a human donor who was either an allogeneic HSCT recipient or a stem cell or donor lymphocyte infusion donor (not recorded which). It is not recorded whose cells these are; they may come from a transplant donor.

This clonotype was counted a few times. The chain is built from TRBV16 and TRBJ1-2; D is possibly TRBD1 (5 bases). The CDR3 spans 13 residues. The ends were cut back, 6 bases at V and 2 bases at J, with 10 bases in the middle. Germline V gene sequence: CDR1 KGHSY, CDR2 FQNENV. The CDR3 loop reads CASRPTENYGYTF. The CDR3 coding sequence is TGTGCCAGCAGACCGACAGAAAACTATGGCTACACCTTC.

This clonotype was seen only once. V usage is TRBV5-1 and J usage is TRBJ2-2, with D possibly matching TRBD2 (5 bases). CDR1 and CDR2 (germline): SGHRS, YFSETQ. The V end was cut by 0 bases, the J end by 2 bases, with 11 bases between. The CDR3 totals 16 residues. The CDR3 DNA sequence: TGCGCCAGCAGCTTGGCGCTAGCAGGAAACACCGGGGAGCTGTTTTTT. This codes for CASSLALAGNTGELFF. Full variable domain (outside the CDR3, taken from reference TRBV5-1 and TRBJ2-2): KAGVTQTPRYLIKTRGQQVTLSCSPISGHRSVSWYQQTPGQGLQFLFEYFSETQRNKGNFPGRFSGRQFSNSRSEMNVSTLELGDSALYLCASSLALAGNTGELFFGEGSRLTVL.

The chain has TRBV18 and TRBJ2-7; D is uncertain. V was cut by 3 bases and J by 5 bases, with 17 bases left in between. CDR1 and CDR2 (germline): KGHSH, LQKENI. There are 15 residues in the CDR3. CDR3 in amino acids: CASSPSQDFLHEQYF. The CDR3 region has the DNA TGTGCCAGCTCACCGTCCCAGGATTTTCTCCACGAGCAGTACTTC.

This clonotype has just a few counts. V usage is TRBV19 and J usage is TRBJ2-5; D is ambiguous. The CDR3 totals 12 residues. Germline loops: CDR1 LNHDA, CDR2 SQIVND (reference sequence). Trimming stripped 3 bases from V and 3 bases from J, with 5 bases between. CDR3 nucleotide sequence: TGTGCCAGTAGTATCACGGAAGAGACCCAGTACTTC. Protein sequence: CASSITEETQYF.

This clonotype was detected only a few times. The V call is TRBV4-1, the J call TRBJ1-6, with D uncertain. The CDR3 loop spans 16 amino acids. V was clipped by 3 bases and J by 7 bases, with 16 bases between them. From germline, CDR1 is MGHRA and CDR2 YSYEKL. The CDR3 loop reads CASSHEIGLPNSPLHF. CDR3 nucleotide sequence: TGCGCCAGCAGCCACGAGATCGGCCTACCCAATTCACCCCTCCACTTT.

The CDR3, as DNA: TGTGCCAGCAGCCCACACCCTGGGAAGGAAAAACTGTTTTTT. Protein: CASSPHPGKEKLFF. J is TRBJ1-4 and V is TRBV9, with D uncertain. Germline V gene data show CDR1 as SGDLS and CDR2 as YYNGEE. The CDR3 extends over 14 amino acids. Trimming removed 4 bases from V and 8 bases from J, with 15 bases in between.